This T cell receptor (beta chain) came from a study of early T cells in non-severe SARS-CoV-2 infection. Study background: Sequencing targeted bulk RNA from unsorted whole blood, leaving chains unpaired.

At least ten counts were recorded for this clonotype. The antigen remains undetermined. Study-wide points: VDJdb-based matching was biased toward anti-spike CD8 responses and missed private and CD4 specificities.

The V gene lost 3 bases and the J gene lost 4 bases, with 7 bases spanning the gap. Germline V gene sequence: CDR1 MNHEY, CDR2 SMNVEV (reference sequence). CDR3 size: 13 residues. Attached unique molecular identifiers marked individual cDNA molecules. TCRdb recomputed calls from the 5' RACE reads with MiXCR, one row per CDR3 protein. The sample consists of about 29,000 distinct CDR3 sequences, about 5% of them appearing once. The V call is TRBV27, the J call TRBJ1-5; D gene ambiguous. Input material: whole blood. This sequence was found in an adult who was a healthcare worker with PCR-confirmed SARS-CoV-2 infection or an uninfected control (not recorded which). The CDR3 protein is CASSFRENQPQHF. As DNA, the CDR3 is TGTGCCAGCAGTTTTCGAGAAAATCAGCCCCAGCATTTT.